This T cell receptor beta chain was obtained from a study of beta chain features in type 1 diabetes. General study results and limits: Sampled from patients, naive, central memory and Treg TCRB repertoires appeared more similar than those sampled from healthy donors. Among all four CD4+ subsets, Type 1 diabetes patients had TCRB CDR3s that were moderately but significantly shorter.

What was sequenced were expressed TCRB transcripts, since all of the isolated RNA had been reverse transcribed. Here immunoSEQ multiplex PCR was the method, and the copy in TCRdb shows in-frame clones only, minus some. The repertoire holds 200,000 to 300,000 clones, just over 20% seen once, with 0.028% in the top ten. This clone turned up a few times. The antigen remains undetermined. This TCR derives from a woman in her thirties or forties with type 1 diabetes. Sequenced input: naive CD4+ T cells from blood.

Here the CDR3 reads CSVEGGLATDTQYF. DNA for the CDR3: TGCAGCGTTGAGGGGGGACTAGCAACAGATACGCAGTATTTT. The J gene is TRBJ2-3, the V gene TRBV29-1; 9 nucleotides agree with TRBD2. With 3 bases clipped from V and 3 bases from J, the junction kept 4 bases outside the gene matches. This CDR3 has 14 residues. Per the germline V gene, CDR1 is SQVTM and CDR2 is ANQGSEA.